Shown below are 25 T cell receptor beta chains from a single sample sequenced in a study of tumor-infiltrating lymphocytes in primary liver carcinoma. Constant-region priming of around 490 ng total RNA yielded TCR beta cDNA. For TCR beta, libraries were produced by three nested multiplex PCR rounds using slightly modified ARM-PCR. Running ten to eleven cycles apiece, the first two PCR rounds relied on TRBV1-TRBV30 forward primers together with a C-beta reverse primer. TCRdb processed the multiplex PCR reads anew with MiXCR; each CDR3 protein has one entry. The sample holds some 320,000 distinct CDR3 sequences; 50% to 70% are singletons and the top ten take more than 8.5%. For blood RNA, unsorted whole blood served as the source, and germline DNA was extracted too. Specimen: peripheral blood. All receptors derive from a man in his forties with primary liver carcinoma and hepatitis B virus infection.

This clonotype was counted at least ten times. The chain joins TRBV5-1 to TRBJ2-5, with D possibly matching TRBD2 (5 bases). The CDR3 extends over 13 amino acids. The V end lost 2 bases, the J end lost 4 bases, and 9 bases lay between the germline ends. Per germline, CDR1 SGHRS and CDR2 YFSETQ. CDR3 in DNA: TGCGCCAGCAGCTTATTTGAGGGAGAGACCCAGTACTTC. Translated: CASSLFEGETQYF.

Note on this clonotype: The CDR3 ends on some other residue instead of the conserved phenylalanine or tryptophan, so this is likely a read error. The chain is built from TRBV11-1 and TRBJ2-5; D may be TRBD1 (6 bases). The CDR3 consists of 14 residues. Trimming removed 5 bases from V and 3 bases from J, with 13 bases in between. From germline, CDR1 is SGHAT and CDR2 FQDESV (reference sequence). The CDR3 sequence is CASSKGTRKETQYY. CDR3 DNA sequence: TGTGCCAGCAGCAAAGGGACAAGGAAAGAGACCCAGTACTAC.

This chain's CDR3 is CASSLRGRGANVLTF. Written as DNA, the CDR3 is TGTGCCAGCAGCTTAAGGGGGCGTGGGGCCAACGTCCTGACTTTC. This rearrangement joins TRBV7-9 to TRBJ2-6, with 7 bases identical to TRBD1. Germline assignment: CDR1 SEHNR and CDR2 FQNEAQ (reference sequence). Trimming at V came to 2 bases and at J to 3 bases, leaving 1 base not matched to a gene. This CDR3 has 15 residues.

As concerns this clonotype: This may arise from a read error, as a much more abundant clone is one base away. This rearrangement joins TRBV6-1 to TRBJ2-1; no clear D gene. The CDR3 is 15 residues long. CDR1 and CDR2 from the germline V gene are MNHNS and SASEGT. The CDR3 sequence is CASSEVGSSYDEQFF. CDR3 bases: TGTGCCAGCAGTGAGGTTGGCAGCTCCTACGATGAGCAGTTCTTC.

This clonotype has a count of ten or more. DNA for the CDR3: TGTGCCAGCAATGTGGGACAGGGGGCAGGTGAAGAGACCCAGTACTTC. Translated: CASNVGQGAGEETQYF. The chain employs TRBV6-1 and TRBJ2-5; 12 bases map to TRBD1. Germline V gene sequence: CDR1 MNHNS, CDR2 SASEGT. The CDR3 is 16 residues long. J was trimmed by 3 bases and V by 7 bases; bases with no gene match: 9.

As regards this clonotype: A much larger clone lies a single base off, so this may be a read error. The rearrangement joins TRBV6-5 to TRBJ1-5; 7 positions agree with TRBD2. The J call is in doubt because the DNA end fits TRBJ2-3 better. Germline V gene lookup returns CDR1 MNHEY and CDR2 SVGAGI. The CDR3 has 14 amino acids. The CDR3 is CASSYGTMGGPQYF. CDR3 DNA sequence: TGTGCCAGCAGTTACGGGACCATGGGAGGGCCCCAGTATTTT.

On this clonotype itself: Sequence at one end of the junction differs from germline and may be a read error. This sequence joins TRBV6-2 or TRBV6-3 and TRBJ2-6; D possibly corresponds to TRBD1 (5 bases). The CDR3 covers 14 residues. Germline V gives CDR1 MNHEY, CDR2 SVGEGT. Written as DNA, the CDR3 is TGTGCCAGCAACCGGAACTCTGGGGCCAACCTCCTGATTTTC. Translating gives CASNRNSGANLLIF.

In the case of this clonotype: The germline gene is not matched at one end of the junction; a read error may be the cause. The chain combines TRBV4-1 with TRBJ2-7, with D perhaps matching TRBD1 (5 bases). CDR3 length equals 15 residues. Looked up from germline, CDR1 is MGHRA and CDR2 is YSYEKL. DNA for the CDR3: TGCGCTAGCAGCCAAGATTGGACAATAGCCCGCGAGCAGCACTTC. It yields the protein CASSQDWTIAREQHF.

Points on this clonotype: This may stem from a read error, because a much larger clone lies one nucleotide away. This chain links TRBV10-3 with TRBJ2-7; 7 bases agree with TRBD1. This CDR3 spans 14 amino acids. The germline CDR1 and CDR2 sequences are ENHRY and SYGVKD. V lost 2 bases, J lost 3 bases, and 4 bases stayed unmatched. The CDR3 DNA follows: TGTGCCATCAGTGAGCGAGGGGGCAGCTACGAGCAGTACTTC. Its translation: CAISERGGSYEQYF.

About this clonotype itself: A much more abundant neighbour one base away suggests this may be a read error. The CDR3 reads CSVQGLANTGELSF. CDR3 DNA sequence: TGCAGCGTTCAGGGTCTCGCGAACACCGGGGAGCTGTCTTTT. The chain recombines TRBV29-1 with TRBJ2-2, with D perhaps TRBD1 or TRBD2 (5 bases each). This CDR3 comprises 14 residues. CDR1 and CDR2 from the germline V gene are SQVTM and ANQGSEA.

About this clonotype itself: A single base separates this from a much larger clone, so it may be a read error. The CDR3 does not end in the conserved phenylalanine or tryptophan, so this is likely a read error. This rearrangement joins TRBV29-1 to TRBJ2-1, with TRBD2 as a possible D gene (6 bases). Trimming removed 2 bases at V and 2 bases at J, with 13 bases between. This CDR3 has 15 amino acids. Germline CDR1 is SQVTM and CDR2 is ANQGSEA. This chain's CDR3 is CSVELGEATYNEQFL. CDR3 DNA sequence: TGCAGCGTTGAATTGGGGGAGGCTACCTACAATGAGCAGTTCTTA.

This clonotype was seen once. A much more abundant neighbour one base away suggests this may be a read error. The chain combines TRBV10-3 with TRBJ2-3; TRBD2 is a possible D gene (6 bases). Trimming took 7 bases from V and 2 from J, leaving 13 bases between them. Germline CDR1 reads ENHRY; CDR2 reads SYGVKD. The CDR3 is 14 residues long. CDR3: CAINPAGNTDTQYF. The DNA of the CDR3 is TGTGCCATCAATCCAGCGGGCAACACAGATACGCAGTATTTT.

As regards this clonotype: A much larger clone is a single base away; this may be a read error. The rearrangement links TRBV4-2 to TRBJ2-7, with 9 bases fitting TRBD2. Trimming removed 2 bases from V and 3 bases from J; junction bases left unmatched: 5. This CDR3 is 15 amino acids long. Germline V CDR1 and CDR2: LGHNA, YNFKEQ. As DNA, the CDR3 is TGTGCCAGCAGCCAAATAGCGGGAGTAGGCTACGAGCAGTACTTC. It specifies CASSQIAGVGYEQYF.

The gene calls are TRBV11-2 and TRBJ1-1, with no clear D. CDR3 length: 13 residues. From germline, CDR1 is SGHAT and CDR2 FQNNGV. Trimming pared 3 bases from V and 11 bases from J, leaving 16 bases between. CDR3 loop: CASSFDLVRDAFF. The CDR3 coding sequence is TGTGCCAGCAGCTTTGATTTGGTCCGTGATGCTTTCTTT.

This clonotype was observed a handful of times. V gene TRBV28 combines with J gene TRBJ1-2; possibly TRBD1 for D (6 bases). Germline V gene sequence: CDR1 MDHEN, CDR2 SYDVKM. The CDR3 extends over 14 amino acids. Trimming took 4 bases from V and 8 from J, leaving 17 bases between them. In DNA form, the CDR3 reads TGTGCCAGCAGTTCCGACTCGGGGGGGCGCGGCTACACCTTC. It specifies CASSSDSGGRGYTF.

Of note for this clonotype: A single base separates this from a much larger clone, so it may be a read error. CDR3 loop: CASSPAGRSEGYTF. DNA of the CDR3: TGTGCCAGCAGCCCCGCCGGGAGAAGTGAGGGCTACACCTTC. The gene calls are TRBV4-2 and TRBJ1-2, with D hard to call. The CDR3 loop spans 14 amino acids. Looked up from germline, CDR1 is LGHNA and CDR2 is YNFKEQ. Between the trimmed V and J ends, which lost 4 bases and 8 bases, there was a span of 17 bases.

Of note for this clonotype: The germline gene is not matched at one end of the junction; a read error may be the cause. The rearrangement links TRBV29-1 to TRBJ1-1; tentatively, D is TRBD1 (5 bases). Per germline, CDR1 SQVTM and CDR2 ANQGSEA. This CDR3 has 12 residues. CDR3 sequence reads: CSVERWGTEAFF. The CDR3, as DNA: TGCAGCGTTGAACGGTGGGGCACTGAGGCTTTCTTT.

In regard to this clonotype: Without the conserved terminal phenylalanine or tryptophan, this CDR3 likely stems from a read error. J is TRBJ2-5 and V is TRBV11-1; D is unclear. This CDR3 has 15 residues. From germline, CDR1 is SGHAT and CDR2 FQDESV (reference sequence). CDR3 protein: CANSFGGVSQETQYL. The CDR3 DNA sequence: TGTGCCAACAGCTTCGGTGGGGTCTCACAAGAGACCCAGTACCTC.

The chain is built from TRBV5-1 and TRBJ1-1, with D unresolved. CDR1 is SGHRS and CDR2 is YFSETQ in the germline V gene. Trimming left V 0 bases short and J 4 bases short, with 7 bases between. This CDR3 contains 13 residues. CDR3 nucleotide sequence: TGCGCCAGCAGCTTGGTGGAGTGCACTGAAGCTTTCTTT. As protein: CASSLVECTEAFF.

This clonotype was detected ten times or more. The chain is built from TRBV7-8 and TRBJ2-3, with D uncertain. Trimming cost V 1 base and J 0 bases, with 11 bases left between them. Looked up from germline, CDR1 is SGHVS and CDR2 is FQNEAQ. The CDR3 contains 16 residues. CDR3 amino acids: CASSLVGYGSTDTQYF. In DNA form, the CDR3 reads TGTGCCAGCAGCTTAGTAGGGTACGGCAGCACAGATACGCAGTATTTT.

Remarks on this clonotype: This may come from a read error, since a much larger clone is one base off. This chain uses TRBV6-2 or TRBV6-3 with TRBJ2-1, with D perhaps matching TRBD1 or TRBD2 (5 bases each). The CDR3 loop spans 14 amino acids. Germline V gene data show CDR1 as MNHEY and CDR2 as SVGEGT. The V end lost 6 bases, the J end lost 5 bases, and 14 bases lay between the germline ends. The CDR3 loop reads CASSQPGPHNEQFF. DNA of the CDR3: TGTGCCAGCAGCCAACCGGGACCTCACAATGAGCAGTTCTTC.

This clonotype was counted at least ten times. This sequence joins TRBV12-3 or TRBV12-4 and TRBJ2-2, with D possibly matching TRBD1 (6 bases). This CDR3 has 16 amino acids. Trimming took off 1 base at V and 6 bases at J, with 15 bases between the two ends. CDR3 residues: CASSLDRSQGSGELFF. DNA for the CDR3: TGTGCCAGCAGTTTAGATCGTTCACAGGGATCCGGGGAGCTGTTTTTT.

DNA for the CDR3: TGTGCCAGCGCCCCCAGGGAATTGAATTCACCCCTCCACTTT. Translation: CASAPRELNSPLHF. V and J are TRBV11-2 and TRBJ1-6; D may be TRBD1 (5 bases). The CDR3 spans 14 residues. Between the trimmed V and J ends, which lost 8 bases and 7 bases, there was a span of 15 bases. In germline, CDR1 is SGHAT, CDR2 FQNNGV.

The table lists this clonotype with many counts. The V gene is TRBV6-1, the J gene TRBJ2-7; D call uncertain. Trimming took off 2 bases at V and 2 bases at J, with 4 bases between the two ends. The CDR3 is 12 residues long. CDR1 and CDR2 (germline): MNHNS, SASEGT. This CDR3 is CASSEQTYEQYF. CDR3 nucleotide sequence: TGTGCCAGCAGTGAACAGACCTACGAGCAGTACTTC.

Only a few counts were recorded for this clonotype. The V call is TRBV10-3, the J call TRBJ2-5, with 9 positions matching TRBD1. With 4 bases clipped from V and 0 bases from J, the junction kept 6 bases outside the gene matches. This CDR3 is built from 16 residues. Germline V lookup: CDR1 ENHRY, CDR2 SYGVKD. DNA for the CDR3: TGTGCCATCAGTGGGGGGACAGGGTTGTACCAAGAGACCCAGTACTTC. Translated: CAISGGTGLYQETQYF.